Listed here is a single T cell receptor (beta chain). These data come from a study of Ad26.COV2.S vaccination and SARS-CoV-2 variants. The CDR3 is made up of 14 amino acids. Trimming left V 1 base short and J 5 bases short, with 8 bases between. CDR1 is PRHDT, CDR2 FYEKMQ, per germline (reference sequence). As for treatment: around 19 received Ad26.COV2.S at low or high dose, single or two shots; several received placebo; per-sample allocation not given. Sample collection was performed on day 63 after the first vaccine or placebo injection. The data were produced by immunoSEQ multiplex PCR, yet TCRdb's version contains in-frame clones alone and is incomplete. The table records approximately 350,000 clones, about nine tenths of them present only once.

The sequence came from a person between 18 and 65 years old who received the Ad26.COV2.S COVID-19 vaccine or a placebo. The sequences come from peripheral blood, collected in a trial of Ad26.COV2.S vaccine versus placebo. V usage is TRBV13 and J usage is TRBJ2-2; D not certain. This chain's CDR3 is CASSLDLGTGELFF. CDR3 DNA sequence: TGTGCCAGCAGCTTAGACCTCGGGACCGGGGAGCTGTTTTTT.